The rows below give T cell receptor beta chains drawn from one sample of a study of blood T cells in healthy people across ages. TCRdb recomputed calls from the 5' RACE reads with MiXCR, one row per CDR3 protein. The data show about 800,000 distinct CDR3 sequences, approximately 25% seen once. In addition, the sample was reused for a study of T cells of mothers and their children.

Sequenced sample: blood. The receptors stem from a boy aged 10-17 years in good health. CDR3s include the opening cysteine and the closing phenylalanine or tryptophan. A D gene is named only where the DNA matches it firmly. Only some rows state a clone size, as once, few, many or a class for expanded clones.

CASSYSSGALNTEAFF	TGTGCCAGCAGTTACTCGTCAGGAGCCCTAAACACTGAAGCTTTCTTT	TRBV6-5	NA	TRBJ1-1	NA
CASSQGREDTQYF	TGTGCCAGCAGCCAAGGAAGGGAAGATACGCAGTATTTT	TRBV4-2	NA	TRBJ2-3	NA
CASSSAGRGTVNTGELFF	TGTGCCAGCAGCTCCGCGGGACGGGGGACAGTTAACACCGGGGAGCTGTTTTTT	TRBV7-2	NA	TRBJ2-2	few
CASSPGGGGEKLFF	TGTGCCAGCAGCCCAGGGGGAGGGGGTGAAAAACTGTTTTTT	TRBV7-3	TRBD1	TRBJ1-4	NA
CASSLGMAKNIQYF	TGTGCCAGCAGCTTAGGGATGGCCAAAAACATTCAGTACTTC	TRBV7-8	NA	TRBJ2-4	many
CASSLGFSLAKNIQYF	TGTGCCAGCAGCCTTGGTTTCAGCTTAGCCAAAAACATTCAGTACTTC	TRBV3-1	NA	TRBJ2-4	NA
CASSRYRGQETEAFF	TGTGCCAGCAGCCGCTACAGGGGGCAGGAGACTGAAGCTTTCTTT	TRBV7-8	TRBD1	TRBJ1-1	NA
CASSQVGPGPPYGELFF	TGTGCCAGCAGCCAAGTCGGCCCGGGCCCCCCCTACGGGGAGCTGTTTTTT	TRBV14	NA	TRBJ2-2	NA
CASRPDRGGAQYF	TGTGCCAGCAGGCCGGACAGGGGAGGGGCCCAGTACTTC	TRBV7-2	TRBD1	TRBJ2-5	few
CASSLGVERLHF	TGTGCCAGCAGCTTAGGGGTTGAAAGACTCCACTTT	TRBV7-9	NA	TRBJ1-6	few
CASSIDGASGNNEQFF	TGCGCCAGCAGCATTGACGGGGCTAGCGGCAACAATGAGCAGTTCTTC	TRBV5-1	TRBD2	TRBJ2-1	NA
CASSLVLTGVSHEQYF	TGCGCCAGCAGCTTGGTACTTACGGGAGTAAGTCACGAGCAGTACTTC	TRBV5-1	NA	TRBJ2-7	few